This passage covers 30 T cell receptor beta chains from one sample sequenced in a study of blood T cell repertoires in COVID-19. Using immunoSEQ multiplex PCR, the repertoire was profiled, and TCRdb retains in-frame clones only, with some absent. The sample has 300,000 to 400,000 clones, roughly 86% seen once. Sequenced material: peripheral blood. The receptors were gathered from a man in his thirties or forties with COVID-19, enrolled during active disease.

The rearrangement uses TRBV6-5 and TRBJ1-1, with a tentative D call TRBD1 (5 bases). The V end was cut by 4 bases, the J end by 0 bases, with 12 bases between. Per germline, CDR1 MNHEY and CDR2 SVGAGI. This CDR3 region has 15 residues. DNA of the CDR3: TGTGCCAGCAGTTCCCTTTTAGGGGTGAACACTGAAGCTTTCTTT. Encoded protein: CASSSLLGVNTEAFF.

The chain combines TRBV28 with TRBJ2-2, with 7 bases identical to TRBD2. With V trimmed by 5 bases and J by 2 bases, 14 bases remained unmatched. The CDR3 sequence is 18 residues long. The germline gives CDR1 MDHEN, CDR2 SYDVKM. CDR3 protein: CASSPRTSSSRNTGELFF. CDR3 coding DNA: TGTGCCAGCAGTCCGAGGACTAGTTCTAGCCGTAACACCGGGGAGCTGTTTTTT.

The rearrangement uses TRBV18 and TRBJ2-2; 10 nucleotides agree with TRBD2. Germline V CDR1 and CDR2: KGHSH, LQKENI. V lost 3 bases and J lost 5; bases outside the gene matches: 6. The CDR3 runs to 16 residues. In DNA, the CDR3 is TGTGCCAGCTCACCTTCTCTAGCGGGAGTTACCGGGGAGCTGTTTTTT. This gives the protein CASSPSLAGVTGELFF.

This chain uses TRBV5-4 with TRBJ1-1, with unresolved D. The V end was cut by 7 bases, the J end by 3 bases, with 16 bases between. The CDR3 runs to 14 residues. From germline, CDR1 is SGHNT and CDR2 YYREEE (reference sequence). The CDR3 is CASVGRGDDTEAFF. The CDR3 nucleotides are TGTGCCAGCGTTGGGCGGGGAGACGACACTGAAGCTTTCTTT.

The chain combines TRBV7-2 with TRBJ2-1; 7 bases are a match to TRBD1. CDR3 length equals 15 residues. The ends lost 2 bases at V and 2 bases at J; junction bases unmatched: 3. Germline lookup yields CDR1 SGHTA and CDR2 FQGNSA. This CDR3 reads CASSLLTGPYNEQFF. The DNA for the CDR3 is TGTGCCAGCAGCTTATTGACAGGGCCCTACAATGAGCAGTTCTTC.

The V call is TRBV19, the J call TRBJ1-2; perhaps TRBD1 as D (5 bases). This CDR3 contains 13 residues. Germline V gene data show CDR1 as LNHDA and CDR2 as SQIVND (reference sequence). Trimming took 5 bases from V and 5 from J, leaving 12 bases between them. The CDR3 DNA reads TGTGCCAGTAGTCTAAATCAGGGATATGGCTACACCTTC. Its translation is CASSLNQGYGYTF. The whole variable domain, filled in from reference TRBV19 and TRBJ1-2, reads DGGITQSPKYLFRKEGQNVTLSCEQNLNHDAMYWYRQDPGQGLRLIYYSQIVNDFQKGDIAEGYSVSREKKESFPLTVTSAQKNPTAFYLCASSLNQGYGYTFGSGTRLTVV.

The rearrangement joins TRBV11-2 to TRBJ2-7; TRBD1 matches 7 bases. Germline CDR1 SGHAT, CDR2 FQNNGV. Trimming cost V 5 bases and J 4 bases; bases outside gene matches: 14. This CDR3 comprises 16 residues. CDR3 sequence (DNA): TGTGCCAGCAGCACCCAGCGACAGGGTGGGGGATACGAGCAGTACTTC. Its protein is CASSTQRQGGGYEQYF.

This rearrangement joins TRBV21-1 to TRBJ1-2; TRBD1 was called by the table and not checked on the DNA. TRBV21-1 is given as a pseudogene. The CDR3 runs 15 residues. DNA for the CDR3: TGTGCCAGCAGCAAAAGGGGGAGTGGGGGTAGGGGCTACACCTTC. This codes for CASSKRGSGGRGYTF.

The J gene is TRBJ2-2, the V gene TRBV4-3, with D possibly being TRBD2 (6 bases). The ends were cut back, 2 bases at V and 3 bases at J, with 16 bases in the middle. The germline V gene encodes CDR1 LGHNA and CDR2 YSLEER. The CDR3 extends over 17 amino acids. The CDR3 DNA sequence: TGCGCCAGCAGCCAATCCCTCGGGGACTCCGACACCGGGGAGCTGTTTTTT. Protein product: CASSQSLGDSDTGELFF.

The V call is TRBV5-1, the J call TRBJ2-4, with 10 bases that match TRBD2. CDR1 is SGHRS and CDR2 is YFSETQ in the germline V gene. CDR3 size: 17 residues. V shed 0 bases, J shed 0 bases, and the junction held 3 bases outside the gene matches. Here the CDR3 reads CASSLGTSGLAKNIQYF. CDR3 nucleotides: TGCGCCAGCAGCTTGGGGACTAGCGGCTTAGCCAAAAACATTCAGTACTTC.

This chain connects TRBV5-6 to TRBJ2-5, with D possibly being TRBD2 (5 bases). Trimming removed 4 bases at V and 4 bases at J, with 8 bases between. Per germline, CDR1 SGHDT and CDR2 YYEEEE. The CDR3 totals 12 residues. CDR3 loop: CASSRGVETQYF. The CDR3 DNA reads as TGTGCCAGCAGCCGGGGTGTAGAGACCCAGTACTTC.

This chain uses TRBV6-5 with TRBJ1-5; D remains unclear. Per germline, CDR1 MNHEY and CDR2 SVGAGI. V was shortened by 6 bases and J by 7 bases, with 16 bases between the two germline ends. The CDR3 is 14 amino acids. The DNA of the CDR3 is TGTGCCAGCAGCGTCGCCGCGGGAAGGCAGCCCCAGCATTTT. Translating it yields CASSVAAGRQPQHF.

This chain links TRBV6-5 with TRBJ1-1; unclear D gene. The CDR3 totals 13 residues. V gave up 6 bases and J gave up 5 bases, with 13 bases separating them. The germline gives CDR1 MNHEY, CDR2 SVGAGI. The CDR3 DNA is TGTGCCAGCAGCTCCCCCACGGGTACTGAAGCTTTCTTT. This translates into CASSSPTGTEAFF.

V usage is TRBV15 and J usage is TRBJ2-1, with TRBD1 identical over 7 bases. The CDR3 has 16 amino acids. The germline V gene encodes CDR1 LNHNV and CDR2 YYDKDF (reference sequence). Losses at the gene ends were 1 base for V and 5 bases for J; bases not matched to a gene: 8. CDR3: CATSRGRQGTHNEQFF. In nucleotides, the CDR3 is TGTGCCACCAGCAGAGGCCGACAGGGCACCCACAATGAGCAGTTCTTC.

CDR3 protein: CASSSAPRQGGEQFF. The CDR3 DNA follows: TGTGCCAGCAGCTCCGCCCCCCGACAGGGGGGTGAGCAGTTCTTC. The chain uses TRBV7-9 and TRBJ2-1; TRBD1 agrees at 9 bases. Germline V CDR1 and CDR2: SEHNR, FQNEAQ (reference sequence). This CDR3 has 15 residues. Trimming removed 4 bases from V and 9 bases from J; junction bases left unmatched: 10.

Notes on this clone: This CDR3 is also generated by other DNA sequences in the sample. CDR3 sequence (DNA): TGTGCCAGCAGCGTAGGGGAGGGCTCCTACAATGAGCAGTTCTTC. Amino acids: CASSVGEGSYNEQFF. The genes are TRBV9 and TRBJ2-1; 7 bases agree with TRBD2. CDR1 is SGDLS, CDR2 YYNGEE, per germline. The CDR3 loop spans 15 amino acids. After removal of 0 bases from V and 0 bases from J, the junction contained 0 bases not matched to a gene.

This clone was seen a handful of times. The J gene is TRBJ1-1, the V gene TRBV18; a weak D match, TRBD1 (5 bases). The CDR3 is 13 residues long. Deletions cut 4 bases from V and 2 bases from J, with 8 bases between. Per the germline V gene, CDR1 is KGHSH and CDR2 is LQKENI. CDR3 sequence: CASSLDRNTEAFF. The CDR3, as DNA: TGTGCCAGCTCACTTGACAGAAACACTGAAGCTTTCTTT. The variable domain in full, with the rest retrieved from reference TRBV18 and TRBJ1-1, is NAGVMQNPRHLVRRRGQEARLRCSPMKGHSHVYWYRQLPEEGLKFMVYLQKENIIDESGMPKERFSAEFPKEGPSILRIQQVVRGDSAAYFCASSLDRNTEAFFGQGTRLTVV.

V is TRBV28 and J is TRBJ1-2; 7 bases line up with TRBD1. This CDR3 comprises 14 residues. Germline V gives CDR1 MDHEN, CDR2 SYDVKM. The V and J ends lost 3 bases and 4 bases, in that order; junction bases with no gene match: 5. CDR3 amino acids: CASSFSGQIYGYTF. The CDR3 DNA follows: TGTGCCAGCAGTTTCTCGGGACAGATCTATGGCTACACCTTC.

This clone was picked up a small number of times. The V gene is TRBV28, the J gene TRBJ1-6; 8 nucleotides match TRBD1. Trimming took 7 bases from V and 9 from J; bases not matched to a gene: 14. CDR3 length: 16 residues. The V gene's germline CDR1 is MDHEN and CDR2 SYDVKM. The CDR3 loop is CASNLSLGGTGSPLHF. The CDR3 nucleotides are TGTGCCAGCAATCTAAGTTTAGGGGGGACAGGTTCACCCCTCCACTTT.

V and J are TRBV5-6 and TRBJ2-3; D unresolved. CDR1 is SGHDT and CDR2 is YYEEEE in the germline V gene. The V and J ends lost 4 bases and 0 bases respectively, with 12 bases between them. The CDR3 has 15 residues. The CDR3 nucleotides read TGTGCCAGCAGCCTCAGATCTCTTAGCACAGATACGCAGTATTTT. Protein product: CASSLRSLSTDTQYF.

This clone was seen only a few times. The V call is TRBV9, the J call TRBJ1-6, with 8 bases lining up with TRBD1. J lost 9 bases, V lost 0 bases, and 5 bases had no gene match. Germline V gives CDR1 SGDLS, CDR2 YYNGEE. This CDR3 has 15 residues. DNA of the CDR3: TGTGCCAGCAGCGTAGCCGAGACAGGGGCTTCACCCCTCCACTTT. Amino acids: CASSVAETGASPLHF. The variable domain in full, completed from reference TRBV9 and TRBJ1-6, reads DSGVTQTPKHLITATGQRVTLRCSPRSGDLSVYWYQQSLDQGLQFLIQYYNGEERAKGNILERFSAQQFPDLHSELNLSSLELGDSALYFCASSVAETGASPLHFGNGTRLTVT.

The CDR3 nucleotides read TGTGCCAGCAAACCACAGGGGGCCGTCGGGGAGCTGTTTTTT. Translation: CASKPQGAVGELFF. The chain has TRBV6-6 and TRBJ2-2; 9 positions match TRBD1. The CDR3 totals 14 residues. V dropped 7 bases and J dropped 7; count of bases not matched to a gene: 7. Germline V CDR1 and CDR2: MNHNY, SVGAGI (reference sequence).

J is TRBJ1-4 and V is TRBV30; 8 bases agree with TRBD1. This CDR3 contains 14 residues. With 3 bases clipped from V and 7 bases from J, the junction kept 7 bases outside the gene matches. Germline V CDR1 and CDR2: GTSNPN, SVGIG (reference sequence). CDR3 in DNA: TGTGCCTGGAGGGGACAGGTCGATTCTGAAAAACTGTTTTTT. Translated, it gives CAWRGQVDSEKLFF. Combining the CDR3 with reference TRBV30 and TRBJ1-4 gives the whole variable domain SQTIHQWPATLVQPVGSPLSLECTVEGTSNPNLYWYRQAAGRGLQLLFYSVGIGQISSEVPQNLSASRPQDRQFILSSKKLLLSDSGFYLCAWRGQVDSEKLFFGSGTQLSVL.

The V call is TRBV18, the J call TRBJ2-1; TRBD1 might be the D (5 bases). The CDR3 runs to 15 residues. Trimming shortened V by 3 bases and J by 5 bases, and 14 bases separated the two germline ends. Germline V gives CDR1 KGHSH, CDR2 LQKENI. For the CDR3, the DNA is TGTGCCAGCTCACCCACAGTGCAGGGAAACAATGAGCAGTTCTTC. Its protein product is CASSPTVQGNNEQFF.

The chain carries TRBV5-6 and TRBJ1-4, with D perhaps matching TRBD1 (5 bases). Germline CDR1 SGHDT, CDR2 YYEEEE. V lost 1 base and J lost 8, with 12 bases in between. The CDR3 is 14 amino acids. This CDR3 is CASSLKGEGEKLFF. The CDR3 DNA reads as TGTGCCAGCAGCTTGAAAGGGGAGGGCGAAAAACTGTTTTTT.

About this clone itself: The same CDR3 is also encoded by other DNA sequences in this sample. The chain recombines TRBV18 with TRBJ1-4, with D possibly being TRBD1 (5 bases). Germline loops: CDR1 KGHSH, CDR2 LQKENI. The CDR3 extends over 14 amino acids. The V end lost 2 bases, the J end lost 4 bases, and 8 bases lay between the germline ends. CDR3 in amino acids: CASSPGQGNEKLFF. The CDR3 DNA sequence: TGTGCCAGCTCACCAGGCCAGGGTAATGAAAAACTGTTTTTT.

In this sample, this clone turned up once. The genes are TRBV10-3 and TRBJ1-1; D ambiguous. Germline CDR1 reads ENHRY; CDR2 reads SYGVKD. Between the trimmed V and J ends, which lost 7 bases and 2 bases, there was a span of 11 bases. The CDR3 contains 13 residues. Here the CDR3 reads CAITKEGNTEAFF. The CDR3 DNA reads TGTGCCATCACCAAAGAGGGAAACACTGAAGCTTTCTTT.

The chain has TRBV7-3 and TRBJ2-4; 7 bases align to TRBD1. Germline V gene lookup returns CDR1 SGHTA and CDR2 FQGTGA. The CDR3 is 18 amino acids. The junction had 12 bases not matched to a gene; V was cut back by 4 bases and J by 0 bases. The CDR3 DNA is TGTGCCAGCAGCTCCCAAATGAGGGGACAGTCAGCCAAAAACATTCAGTACTTC. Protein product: CASSSQMRGQSAKNIQYF.

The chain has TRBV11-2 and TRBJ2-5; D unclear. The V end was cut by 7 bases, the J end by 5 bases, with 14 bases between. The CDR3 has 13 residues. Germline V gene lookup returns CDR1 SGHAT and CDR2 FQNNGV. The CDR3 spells CASTMRSRETQYF. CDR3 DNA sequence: TGTGCCAGCACCATGCGGAGTAGGGAGACCCAGTACTTC.

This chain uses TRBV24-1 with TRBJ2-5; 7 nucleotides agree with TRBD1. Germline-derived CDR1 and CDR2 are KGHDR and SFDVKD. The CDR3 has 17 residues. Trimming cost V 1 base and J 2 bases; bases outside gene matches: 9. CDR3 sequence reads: CATSDFYRDSYQETQYF. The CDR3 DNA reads TGTGCCACCAGTGATTTCTACCGGGACAGTTATCAAGAGACCCAGTACTTC.